One and the same sample provided the 22 T cell receptor beta chains below, sequenced in a study of blood T cell repertoires in COVID-19. Generated by immunoSEQ multiplex PCR, the TCRdb table keeps only in-frame clones and is missing some. The table shows about 78,000 clones, with 90% occurring only once. The specimen sequenced was peripheral blood. All receptors come from a woman aged 80 or older with acute or convalescent COVID-19.

The chain combines TRBV3-1 (or the pseudogene TRBV3-2) with TRBJ1-3, with TRBD1 as a possible D gene (5 bases). CDR1 LGHDT and CDR2 YNNKEL come from the germline V gene (reference sequence). The CDR3 runs to 17 residues. The ends were cut back, 2 bases at V and 4 bases at J, with 18 bases in the middle. CDR3 protein: CASSQLAGATLGNTIYF. The CDR3 DNA follows: TGTGCCAGCAGCCAACTCGCTGGGGCGACCCTGGGAAACACCATATATTTT.

The sample holds one count of this clone. A junction end diverges from the germline sequence, so it may reflect a read error. The J gene is TRBJ2-3, the V gene TRBV9, with 9 nucleotides matching TRBD2. The CDR3 has 15 residues. The germline gives CDR1 SGDLS, CDR2 YYNGEE. The CDR3 spells CASSVFSGSKDTQYF. CDR3 nucleotide sequence: TGTGCCAGCAGCGTTTTTAGCGGGAGCAAAGATACGCAGTATTTT.

The CDR3 nucleotides read TGTGCCAGCAGCTTTACGGGAGACGCAGATACGCAGTATTTT. This codes for CASSFTGDADTQYF. The rearrangement joins TRBV5-8 to TRBJ2-3, with D possibly matching TRBD2 (6 bases). CDR3 length: 14 residues. The germline V gene encodes CDR1 SGHTS and CDR2 YDEGEE. Trimming took off 2 bases at V and 4 bases at J, with 11 bases between the two ends.

The chain links TRBV19 to TRBJ1-2, with a tentative D call TRBD1 (5 bases). Trimming pared 5 bases from V and 6 bases from J, leaving 10 bases between. The germline CDR1 and CDR2 sequences are LNHDA and SQIVND (reference sequence). This CDR3 region has 12 residues. The CDR3 nucleotides are TGTGCCAGTAGTCGCAGGGTGGATGGCTACACCTTC. Protein: CASSRRVDGYTF.

The CDR3 bases are TGTGCCAGCTCACCGAATTGGCGGCCCGACACCGGGGAGCTGTTTTTT. Residues: CASSPNWRPDTGELFF. The rearrangement joins TRBV18 to TRBJ2-2, with D unclear. The CDR3 extends over 16 amino acids. With 3 bases removed from V and 3 bases from J, the gap between germline ends came to 14 bases. CDR1 KGHSH and CDR2 LQKENI come from the germline V gene.

Here the CDR3 DNA reads TGTGCCAGCAGCTCCGGGACTACCCCCGAGTACGAGCAGTACTTC. It is translated as CASSSGTTPEYEQYF. The chain uses TRBV5-4 and TRBJ2-7; TRBD2 aligns across 7 bases. V dropped 3 bases and J dropped 4; count of bases not matched to a gene: 10. The CDR3 runs 15 residues. CDR1 SGHNT and CDR2 YYREEE come from the germline V gene (reference sequence).

V and J are TRBV3-1 (or the pseudogene TRBV3-2) and TRBJ1-1; 7 positions agree with TRBD1. CDR3 length: 12 amino acids. After removal of 5 bases from V and 11 bases from J, the junction contained 8 bases not matched to a gene. CDR1 LGHDT and CDR2 YNNKEL come from the germline V gene (reference sequence). This CDR3 reads CASSTRQGNAFF. The CDR3, as DNA: TGTGCCAGCAGCACCAGACAGGGTAATGCTTTCTTT.

This clone was seen just once. The chain is built from TRBV7-9 and TRBJ2-5, with 7 bases matching TRBD2. Trimming removed 4 bases from V and 0 bases from J; junction bases left unmatched: 5. CDR3 length: 15 amino acids. Germline V CDR1 and CDR2: SEHNR, FQNEAQ (reference sequence). The CDR3 reads CASSSSGGYQETQYF. In nucleotides, the CDR3 is TGTGCCAGCAGCTCTAGCGGAGGGTACCAAGAGACCCAGTACTTC.

The chain uses TRBV29-1 and TRBJ2-5; 7 bases match TRBD1. The CDR3 runs to 14 residues. Unmatched junction bases numbered 10, after V lost 4 bases and J lost 5 bases. Germline CDR1 and CDR2: SQVTM and ANQGSEA. DNA of the CDR3: TGCAGCGTTGGACAGGGTTCGGGCTATGAGACCCAGTACTTC. Its translation is CSVGQGSGYETQYF.

This clone showed up just once. The genes are TRBV7-6 and TRBJ2-1, with 7 positions matching TRBD1. Germline CDR1 and CDR2: SGHVS and FNYEAQ. The CDR3 contains 16 residues. J lost 3 bases, V lost 5 bases, and 10 bases had no gene match. CDR3 nucleotide sequence: TGTGCCAGCAGCCCACTAGGGGGCGCCTTCTACAATGAGCAGTTCTTC. As protein: CASSPLGGAFYNEQFF.

This sequence joins TRBV5-6 and TRBJ2-7, with D possibly TRBD2 on 5 matching bases. The CDR3 covers 15 residues. Between the trimmed V and J ends, which lost 0 bases and 3 bases, there was a span of 13 bases. CDR1 is SGHDT and CDR2 is YYEEEE in the germline V gene. CDR3 amino acids: CASSLASRTFYEQYF. The DNA for the CDR3 is TGTGCCAGCAGCTTGGCTAGCAGGACCTTCTACGAGCAGTACTTC.

The chain joins TRBV29-1 to TRBJ1-5; 8 bases are shared with TRBD1. Germline CDR1 is SQVTM and CDR2 is ANQGSEA. CDR3 length: 13 amino acids. With 4 bases clipped from V and 3 bases from J, the junction kept 2 bases outside the gene matches. As DNA, the CDR3 is TGCAGCGTTGGACAGGGGACCAATCAGCCCCAGCATTTT. This translates into CSVGQGTNQPQHF.

The J gene is TRBJ1-1, the V gene TRBV6-5; D perhaps matches TRBD1 (5 bases). Germline values: CDR1 MNHEY, CDR2 SVGAGI. The germline V and J ends were trimmed by 0 bases and 2 bases, with 10 bases remaining between them. This CDR3 has 15 amino acids. The CDR3: CASSYSGRGNTEAFF. CDR3 in DNA: TGTGCCAGCAGTTACTCCGGGAGGGGCAACACTGAAGCTTTCTTT.

V is TRBV7-9 and J is TRBJ1-2, with 11 bases that match TRBD1. The V gene end was trimmed by 5 bases and the J gene end by 8 bases; junction bases not matched to a gene: 4. From germline, CDR1 is SEHNR and CDR2 FQNEAQ (reference sequence). CDR3 length: 13 residues. CDR3 region: CASSEDRGLGYTF. The CDR3 region has the DNA TGTGCCAGCAGCGAGGACAGGGGGCTAGGCTACACCTTC.

V is TRBV3-1 (or the pseudogene TRBV3-2) and J is TRBJ1-4, with D perhaps TRBD1 (5 bases). CDR1 LGHDT and CDR2 YNNKEL come from the germline V gene (reference sequence). CDR3 length equals 15 residues. Trimming stripped 4 bases from V and 6 bases from J, with 15 bases between. The CDR3 DNA sequence: TGTGCCAGCAGCCTACAAACGGGGGGAGATGAAAAACTGTTTTTT. Translated, it gives CASSLQTGGDEKLFF.

CDR3 bases: TGTGCCAGCAGTGAATCCGGGACAGGGGTTGAAAAACTGTTTTTT. Translation: CASSESGTGVEKLFF. The chain employs TRBV6-1 and TRBJ1-4; TRBD1 aligns across 10 bases. Germline-derived CDR1 and CDR2 are MNHNS and SASEGT. The CDR3 consists of 15 residues. V was pared by 2 bases and J by 7 bases, with 4 bases of the junction left unmatched.

The genes are TRBV6-1 and TRBJ2-5; D is unclear. In germline, CDR1 is MNHNS, CDR2 SASEGT. The CDR3 runs to 12 residues. The ends were cut back, 3 bases at V and 4 bases at J, with 6 bases in the middle. CDR3 DNA: TGTGCCAGCAGTGACAGAGGAGAGACCCAGTACTTC. This sequence encodes CASSDRGETQYF.

The rearrangement uses TRBV6-5 and TRBJ2-2; TRBD2 agrees at 9 bases. This CDR3 comprises 15 residues. Germline lookup yields CDR1 MNHEY and CDR2 SVGAGI. The V segment lost 6 bases and the J segment 2 bases; nucleotides outside the gene matches: 4. The CDR3 is CASSPTSGNTGELFF. For the CDR3, the DNA is TGTGCCAGCAGCCCGACTAGCGGTAACACCGGGGAGCTGTTTTTT.

This clone has only one observation. The chain combines TRBV7-2 with TRBJ2-7, with D tentatively TRBD2 (6 bases). The V end was cut by 4 bases, the J end by 7 bases, with 8 bases between. CDR1 SGHTA and CDR2 FQGNSA come from the germline V gene. This CDR3 is 11 amino acids long. The CDR3 DNA reads as TGTGCCAGCAGCTCCCGGGGGGAGCAGTACTTC. Its protein is CASSSRGEQYF.

V usage is TRBV28 and J usage is TRBJ2-5; D perhaps matches TRBD2 (5 bases). Germline CDR1 MDHEN, CDR2 SYDVKM. There are 13 residues in the CDR3. Trimming left V 5 bases short and J 5 bases short, with 12 bases between. CDR3 protein: CASSEPPGETQYF. In DNA form, the CDR3 reads TGTGCCAGCAGTGAACCCCCGGGGGAGACCCAGTACTTC.

This clone showed up just once. The chain links TRBV29-1 to TRBJ1-6; TRBD1 might be the D (6 bases). The CDR3 spans 13 residues. Germline assignment: CDR1 SQVTM and CDR2 ANQGSEA. Between the trimmed V and J ends, which lost 7 bases and 1 base, there was a span of 8 bases. Here the CDR3 DNA reads TGCAGCGGGCAGGGGTCCTATAATTCACCCCTCCACTTT. Its translation: CSGQGSYNSPLHF.

There are a few counts of this clone. The chain links TRBV7-6 to TRBJ2-7; D call uncertain. Per germline, CDR1 SGHVS and CDR2 FNYEAQ. The V end lost 1 base, the J end lost 5 bases, and 9 bases lay between the germline ends. This CDR3 is 13 amino acids long. For the CDR3, the DNA is TGTGCCAGCAGCTTAGGGTTCCAGAACGAGCAGTACTTC. Protein product: CASSLGFQNEQYF.